Listed below are T cell receptor beta chains from one sample, sequenced in a study of shared clonotypes between healthy human individuals. The method was immunoSEQ multiplex PCR; TCRdb's version includes in-frame clones alone and lacks a portion of them. Of around 1.9 million clones in the sample, 80% to 95% were seen once. Sequencing was carried out using naive CD8+ T cells from PBMCs. These receptors were collected from a man between 18 and 29 years old in good health. Some clones in this sample may be carry-over from other donors' samples. Both conserved end residues are part of each CDR3.

j_gene,v_gene,CDR3aa
TRBJ2-7,TRBV7-9,CASSPLGAAYEQYF
TRBJ2-7,TRBV5-1,CASSLGGGENYEQYF
TRBJ1-4,TRBV19,CASRDTINEKLFF
TRBJ2-7,TRBV9,CASSEGAVDEQYF
TRBJ2-1,TRBV9,CASSVGSDNEQFF
TRBJ1-1,TRBV7-3,CASSPLGGGVDTEAFF
TRBJ2-2,TRBV27,CASSVASGNTGELFF
TRBJ1-1,TRBV28,CASSFQGGTSTEAFF
TRBJ2-3,TRBV9,CASGGGGVINTDTQYF
TRBJ1-2,TRBV5-6,CASSPTQGALGYTF
TRBJ1-1,TRBV15,CATSTGRGGLEAFF
TRBJ2-2,TRBV25-1,CASSGTGGYWDTGELFF
TRBJ2-3,TRBV2,CASRNADTQYF
TRBJ2-3,TRBV9,CASSPSIGTSGTSTDTQYF
TRBJ2-1,TRBV7-9,CASSLAALEQFF
TRBJ1-1,TRBV27,CASSLGTFNTEAFF
TRBJ2-7,TRBV11-2,CASSLEARDGYEQYF
TRBJ1-1,TRBV19,CASKGAEAFF
TRBJ2-7,TRBV30,CAWKMGQGYFYEQYF
TRBJ2-7,TRBV19,CASSILTGHSYEQYF
TRBJ2-5,TRBV25-1,CASSDPQDRGQETQYF
TRBJ1-2,TRBV7-8,CASSLGTGKLYNYGYTF
TRBJ1-3,TRBV10-3,CAISELTRTGTGNTIYF
TRBJ1-5,TRBV27,CASSPLTSTGGNQPQHF
TRBJ2-3,TRBV11-2,CASSLGGGGGDTQYF
TRBJ2-3,TRBV19,CASSPPQGQLSDTQYF
TRBJ1-1,TRBV29-1,CSVQQGTTEAFF
TRBJ2-7,TRBV15,CATSSRTGLGDEQYF
TRBJ2-1,TRBV19,CASSTRTVYNEQFF
TRBJ2-1,TRBV2,CASIFQDSYYNEQFF
TRBJ1-1,TRBV28,CASIGTGGVTEAFF
TRBJ2-3,TRBV9,CASSMAESTDTQYF
TRBJ2-1,TRBV7-8,CASSFRTGLHNEQFF
TRBJ2-3,TRBV6-5,CASSYSPAGGEDTQYF
TRBJ2-7,TRBV5-5,CASSSVGTAYEQYF
TRBJ1-1,TRBV2,CASRAYLNTEAFF
TRBJ2-2,TRBV7-9,CASSSTRLNTGELFF
TRBJ2-7,TRBV29-1,CSVKGTSYEQYF
TRBJ1-1,TRBV11-2,CASSPLLEENTEAFF
TRBJ2-7,TRBV28,CASSSVLLSYEQYF
TRBJ2-4,TRBV27,CASSLIGIAKNIQYF
TRBJ1-1,TRBV19,CASSILDPNTEAFF
TRBJ2-6,TRBV9,CASSMPLLAVQAGANVLTF
TRBJ1-1,TRBV4-3,CASSPRNQGTEAFF
TRBJ1-1,TRBV4-2,CASTINPGYQESPEAFF
TRBJ2-7,TRBV6-5,CASSPGSRPSYEQYF
TRBJ2-7,TRBV19,CASSTRTGGSYEQYF
TRBJ2-1,TRBV7-8,CASSLGGGSYNEQFF
TRBJ2-3,TRBV9,CASSINGHTTDTQYF
TRBJ1-5,TRBV15,CATNQDWGPLSNQPQHF
TRBJ1-1,TRBV19,CASRISNTEAFF
TRBJ2-7,TRBV10-3,CAISESVRRGSSYEQYF
TRBJ1-2,TRBV29-1,CSVMGTGEHYGYTF
TRBJ1-1,TRBV5-6,CASSFQGGEAFF
TRBJ2-1,TRBV5-8,CASSLSPSGYNEQFF
TRBJ2-1,TRBV7-9,CASRPSTTNEQFF
TRBJ2-5,TRBV7-9,CASSFPYAGSETQYF
TRBJ2-1,TRBV28,CASRRVGANEQFF
TRBJ1-2,TRBV30,CAWSKGRFHGYTF